The source of this T cell receptor (beta chain) is a study of CD4+ T cells in melanoma. As to this clone: The antigen is undetermined.

General observations from the study: A reported correlation linked neoantigen-specific CD4+ T cells to CD8+, macrophage and B cell function. Reportedly, melanoma neoantigen-specific CD4+ T cells showed varied differentiation states.

Some clones are missing from TCRdb's copy, which holds only in-frame ones; the method was immunoSEQ multiplex PCR. There are nearly 50,000 clones in the sample; roughly nine tenths occur only once, and 12% lies in the top ten. Trimming stripped 3 bases from V and 5 bases from J, with 14 bases between. Germline-derived CDR1 and CDR2 are SGDLS and YYNGEE. This CDR3 has 14 residues. The TCR originated in a human donor with melanoma. Sequencing was done on a sample of peripheral blood. The J gene is TRBJ1-1, the V gene TRBV9; the D gene is possibly TRBD1 (6 bases). CDR3 protein: CASSASGGGTEAFF. The CDR3 DNA sequence: TGTGCCAGCAGCGCTTCGGGAGGGGGGACTGAAGCTTTCTTT.